This T cell receptor (beta chain) derives from a study of blood T cell repertoires in COVID-19. At the level of the study: Collection of acute and convalescent COVID-19 samples took place in the United States, Italy and Spain.

As to this clone: Distinct nucleotide sequences in the sample also encode this CDR3.

V was clipped by 6 bases and J by 4 bases, with 6 bases between them. The length of the CDR3 is 11 residues. CDR1 and CDR2 from the germline V gene are LNHDA and SQIVND (reference sequence). Per the authors' pipeline: How many nucleated cells were present was estimated from reference gene primer amplification. Libraries were prepared by immunoSEQ multiplex PCR; TCRdb keeps only in-frame clonotypes and omits some of them. That table gives V, J and clone size, and the DNA gave D and trimming. The data contain roughly 410,000 clones, over 75% of them seen just once; the ten biggest clones take up 1.5% to 1.9%.

The V call is TRBV19, the J call TRBJ1-1; maybe TRBD1 (6 bases). The specimen sequenced was peripheral blood. The receptor was derived from a woman in her forties with COVID-19, enrolled during active disease. CDR3 sequence: CASRDSTEAFF. CDR3 nucleotide sequence: TGTGCCAGTAGGGACAGCACTGAAGCTTTCTTT.